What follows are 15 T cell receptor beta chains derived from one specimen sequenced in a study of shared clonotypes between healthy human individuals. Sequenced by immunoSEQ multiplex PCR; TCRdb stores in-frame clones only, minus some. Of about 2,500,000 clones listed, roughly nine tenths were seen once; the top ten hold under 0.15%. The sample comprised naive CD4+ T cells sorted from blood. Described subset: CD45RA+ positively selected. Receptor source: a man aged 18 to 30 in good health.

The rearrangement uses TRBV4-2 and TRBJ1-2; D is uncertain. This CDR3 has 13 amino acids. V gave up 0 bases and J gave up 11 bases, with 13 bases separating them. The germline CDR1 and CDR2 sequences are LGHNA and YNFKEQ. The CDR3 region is CASSQESGIEYTF. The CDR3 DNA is TGTGCCAGCAGCCAAGAATCCGGGATAGAGTACACCTTC.

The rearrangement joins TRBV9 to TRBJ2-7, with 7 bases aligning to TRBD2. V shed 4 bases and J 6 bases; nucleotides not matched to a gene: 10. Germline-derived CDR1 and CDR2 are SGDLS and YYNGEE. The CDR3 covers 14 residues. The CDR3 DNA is TGTGCCAGCAGCCCTGGACTAGGCTTTGGCGAGCAGTACTTC. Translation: CASSPGLGFGEQYF.

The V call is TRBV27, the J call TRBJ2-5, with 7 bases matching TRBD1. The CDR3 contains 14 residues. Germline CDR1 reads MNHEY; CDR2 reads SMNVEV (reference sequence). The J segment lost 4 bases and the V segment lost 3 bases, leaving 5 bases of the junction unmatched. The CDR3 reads CASSFAGTAETQYF. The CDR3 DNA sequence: TGTGCCAGCAGTTTCGCCGGGACAGCAGAGACCCAGTACTTC.

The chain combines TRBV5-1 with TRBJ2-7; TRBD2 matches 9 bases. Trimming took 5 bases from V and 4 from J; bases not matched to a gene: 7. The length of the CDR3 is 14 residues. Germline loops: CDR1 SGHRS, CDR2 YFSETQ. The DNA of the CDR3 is TGCGCCAGCAGGGTGGTAGCGGGGGCTTACGAGCAGTACTTC. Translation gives CASRVVAGAYEQYF.

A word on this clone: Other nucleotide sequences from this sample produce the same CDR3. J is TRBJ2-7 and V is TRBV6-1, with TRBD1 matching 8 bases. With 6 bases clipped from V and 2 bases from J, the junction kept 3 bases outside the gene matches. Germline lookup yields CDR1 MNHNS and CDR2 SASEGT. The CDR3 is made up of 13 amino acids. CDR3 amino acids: CASSRTGTYEQYF. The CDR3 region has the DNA TGTGCCAGCAGCAGGACAGGGACCTACGAGCAGTACTTC.

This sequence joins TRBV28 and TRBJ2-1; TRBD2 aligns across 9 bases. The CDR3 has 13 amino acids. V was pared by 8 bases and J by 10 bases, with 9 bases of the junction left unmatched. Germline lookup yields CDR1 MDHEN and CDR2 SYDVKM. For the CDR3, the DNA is TGTGCCAGCCTTGGGCGGGGGGGAACGGAGCAGTTCTTC. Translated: CASLGRGGTEQFF.

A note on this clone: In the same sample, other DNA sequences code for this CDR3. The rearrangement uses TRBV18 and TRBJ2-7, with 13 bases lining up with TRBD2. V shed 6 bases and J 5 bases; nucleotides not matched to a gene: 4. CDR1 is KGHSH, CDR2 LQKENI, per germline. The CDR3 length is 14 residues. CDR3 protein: CASSPGLAGNEQYF. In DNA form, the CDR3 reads TGTGCCAGCTCGCCGGGACTAGCGGGAAACGAGCAGTACTTC.

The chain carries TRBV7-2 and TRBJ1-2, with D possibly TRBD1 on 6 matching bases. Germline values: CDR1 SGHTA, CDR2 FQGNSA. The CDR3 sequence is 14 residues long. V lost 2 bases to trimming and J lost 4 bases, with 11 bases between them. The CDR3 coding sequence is TGTGCCAGCAGCTTAACAGGGAACACCTATGGCTACACCTTC. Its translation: CASSLTGNTYGYTF.

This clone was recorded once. In DNA, the CDR3 is TGTGCCAGCAGTTTCGGGCTACGAGAGACCCAGTACTTC. Its translation is CASSFGLRETQYF. This chain connects TRBV27 to TRBJ2-5; D unresolved. The CDR3 spans 13 residues. With 3 bases removed from V and 4 bases from J, the gap between germline ends came to 9 bases. Germline V gives CDR1 MNHEY, CDR2 SMNVEV (reference sequence).

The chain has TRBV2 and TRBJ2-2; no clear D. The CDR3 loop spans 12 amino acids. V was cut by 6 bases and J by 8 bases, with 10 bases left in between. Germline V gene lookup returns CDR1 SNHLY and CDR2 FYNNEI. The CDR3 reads CASRPDMGELFF. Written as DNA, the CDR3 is TGTGCCAGCAGACCCGATATGGGGGAGCTGTTTTTT.

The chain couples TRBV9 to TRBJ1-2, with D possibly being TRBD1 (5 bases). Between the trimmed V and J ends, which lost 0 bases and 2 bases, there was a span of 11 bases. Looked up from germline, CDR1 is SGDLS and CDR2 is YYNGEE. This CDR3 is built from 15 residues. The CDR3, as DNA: TGTGCCAGCAGCGTAGCTTCCCAGGGAAACTATGGCTACACCTTC. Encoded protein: CASSVASQGNYGYTF.

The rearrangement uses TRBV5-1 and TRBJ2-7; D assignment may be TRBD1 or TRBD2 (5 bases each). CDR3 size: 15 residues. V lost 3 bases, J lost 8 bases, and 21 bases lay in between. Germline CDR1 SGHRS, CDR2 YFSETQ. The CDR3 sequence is CASSSLSGPAEKQYF. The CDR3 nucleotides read TGCGCCAGCAGCTCCCTGTCGGGACCCGCCGAGAAGCAGTACTTC.

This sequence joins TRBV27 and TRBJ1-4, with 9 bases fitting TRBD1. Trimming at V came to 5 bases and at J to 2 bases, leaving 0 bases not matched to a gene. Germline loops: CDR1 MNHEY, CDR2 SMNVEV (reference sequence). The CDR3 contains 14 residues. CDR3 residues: CASSTGGTNEKLFF. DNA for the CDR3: TGTGCCAGCAGTACAGGGGGCACTAATGAAAAACTGTTTTTT.

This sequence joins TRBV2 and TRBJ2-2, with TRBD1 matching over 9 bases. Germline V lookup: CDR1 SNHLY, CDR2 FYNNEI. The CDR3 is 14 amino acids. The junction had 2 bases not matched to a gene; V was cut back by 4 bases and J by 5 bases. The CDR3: CASSATGGTGELFF. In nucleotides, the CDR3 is TGTGCCAGCAGTGCGACAGGGGGGACCGGGGAGCTGTTTTTT.

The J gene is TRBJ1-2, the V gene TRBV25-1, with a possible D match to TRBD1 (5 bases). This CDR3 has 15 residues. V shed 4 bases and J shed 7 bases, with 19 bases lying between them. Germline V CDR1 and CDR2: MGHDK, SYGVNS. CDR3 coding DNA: TGTGCCAGCAGTGCCTACCCGGGCAGGGCGGCTGGCTACACCTTC. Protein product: CASSAYPGRAAGYTF.